The next 7 T cell receptor beta chains were all read from a single sample in a study of a mutant IDH1 vaccine in newly diagnosed glioma (dated by TCRdb to about 2021). The library was built by means of the immunoSEQ multiplex PCR assay. This is the immuneACCESS table as TCRdb keeps it, with only in-frame sequences that have V and J called. A part of the clones is gone; compared with another copy, unresolved V genes explain less than half, and the rest is unexplained. In all, the sample holds fewer than 95,000 clones, and roughly four fifths of those were seen once. The top ten hold 5.2% of the sample. Their antigens are not known. The sample's time point label, decoded: week 47, end of study. Each vaccine dose was 300 ug of a 20-mer mutant IDH1 peptide in Montanide, given subcutaneously with topical imiquimod. Sequenced material: PBMCs, taken from a glioma patient whose treatment included an IDH1 peptide vaccine. Source of these receptors: a man in his forties with glioma.

CDR3 DNA sequence: TGTGCCAGCAGCTTGTATTTTAAGGGCAGGGGGCGACCTGGGGCCAACGTCCTGACTTTC. Translating it yields CASSLYFKGRGRPGANVLTF. The gene calls are TRBV5-5 and TRBJ2-6; TRBD1 matches 8 bases. Germline CDR1 reads SGHKS; CDR2 reads YYEKEE (reference sequence). V lost 1 base to trimming and J lost 2 bases; unmatched junction nucleotides: 14. The length of the CDR3 is 20 residues.

The rearrangement joins TRBV14 to TRBJ2-5; 9 bases are shared with TRBD2. The V and J ends lost 3 bases and 5 bases, in that order; junction bases with no gene match: 13. This CDR3 contains 17 residues. The germline gives CDR1 SGHDN, CDR2 FVKESK. CDR3 in amino acids: CASSHPVGSGSLETQYF. CDR3 in DNA: TGTGCCAGCAGCCACCCCGTAGGTAGCGGGAGTTTGGAGACCCAGTACTTC.

This chain's CDR3 is CASSQASGQGNSEQYF. Written as DNA, the CDR3 is TGCGCCAGCAGCCAAGCATCGGGACAGGGAAATTCCGAGCAGTACTTC. The chain has TRBV4-1 and TRBJ2-5; the match to TRBD1 covers 9 bases. Matching the DNA end better, TRBJ2-7 makes the J call doubtful. Germline V gene sequence: CDR1 MGHRA, CDR2 YSYEKL. This CDR3 has 16 amino acids.

The V and J genes are TRBV4-1 and TRBJ1-6, with D possibly matching TRBD1 (5 bases). The germline V gene encodes CDR1 MGHRA and CDR2 YSYEKL. V was trimmed by 4 bases and J by 10 bases, leaving 14 bases between them. The CDR3 contains 14 residues. Here the CDR3 reads CASSPPVRGSPLHF. As DNA, the CDR3 is TGCGCCAGCAGCCCACCCGTCCGGGGCTCACCCCTCCACTTT.

The chain carries TRBV18 and TRBJ1-4; 7 nucleotides align to TRBD1. J was trimmed by 4 bases and V by 5 bases; bases with no gene match: 7. CDR1 KGHSH and CDR2 LQKENI come from the germline V gene. The CDR3 covers 15 residues. The CDR3 spells CASSSYRGGNEKLFF. The CDR3 nucleotides read TGTGCCAGCTCATCATACAGGGGAGGTAATGAAAAACTGTTTTTT.

CDR3 in amino acids: CASSPSVGTNEKLFF. The CDR3 region has the DNA TGTGCCAGCAGCCCCTCAGTGGGCACTAATGAAAAACTGTTTTTT. The V call is TRBV2, the J call TRBJ1-4; D call uncertain. Germline assignment: CDR1 SNHLY and CDR2 FYNNEI. CDR3 length: 15 amino acids. The V end lost 6 bases, the J end lost 2 bases, and 13 bases lay between the germline ends.

This chain's CDR3 is CASSLASGSKDNEQFF. DNA for the CDR3: TGTGCCAGCAGCTTGGCGAGCGGGAGCAAGGACAATGAGCAGTTCTTC. The chain uses TRBV7-3 and TRBJ2-1, with TRBD2 identical over 8 bases. The ends lost 3 bases at V and 5 bases at J; junction bases unmatched: 9. This CDR3 is built from 16 residues. Germline V gene sequence: CDR1 SGHTA, CDR2 FQGTGA. The full variable domain, with the rest looked up from reference TRBV7-3 and TRBJ2-1, is GAGVSQTPSNKVTEKGKYVELRCDPISGHTALYWYRQSLGQGPEFLIYFQGTGAADDSGLPNDRFFAVRPEGSVSTLKIQRTERGDSAVYLCASSLASGSKDNEQFFGPGTRLTVL.